This entry lists 14 T cell receptor beta chains sequenced from one sample in a study of PD-L1 blockade in urothelial cancer (dated by TCRdb to the late 2010s). The time point label, read with the paper, signifies: pretreatment peripheral blood. Libraries came from the immunoSEQ multiplex PCR assay. TCRdb retrieved this table from immuneACCESS and kept in-frame rearrangements only. Not all clones are present; in checked studies, unresolved V genes account for under half, and no reason is known for the remainder. This sample lists 85,000 to 90,000 clones; about 85% were detected once. Jointly, the top ten make up 14% of the sample. The sample was PBMCs, taken around atezolizumab (anti-PD-L1) treatment. These receptors came from a man aged 60 to 75 with urothelial cancer.

The chain couples TRBV11-3 to TRBJ1-2, with D unresolved. The CDR3 contains 15 residues. Germline lookup yields CDR1 SGHNT and CDR2 YENEEA. V lost 5 bases to trimming and J lost 2 bases, with 15 bases between them. The CDR3: CASSPGRAGNYGYTF. The CDR3 DNA reads as TGTGCCAGCAGCCCGGGGAGGGCAGGAAACTATGGCTACACCTTC.

V usage is TRBV11-3 and J usage is TRBJ2-1; TRBD1 aligns across 8 bases. Germline assignment: CDR1 SGHNT and CDR2 YENEEA. The V gene end was trimmed by 0 bases and the J gene end by 0 bases; junction bases not matched to a gene: 10. The CDR3 is 19 residues long. CDR3 coding DNA: TGTGCCAGCAGCTTAGACCTGGACAGGGCGAGGAGCTCCTACAATGAGCAGTTCTTC. Amino acids: CASSLDLDRARSSYNEQFF.

The chain employs TRBV29-1 and TRBJ2-1, with 11 positions matching TRBD2. The ends lost 5 bases at V and 7 bases at J; junction bases unmatched: 4. The CDR3 is 13 amino acids. CDR1 is SQVTM, CDR2 ANQGSEA, per germline. The CDR3 region is CSVQTSGMNEQFF. The DNA for the CDR3 is TGCAGCGTTCAGACTAGCGGGATGAATGAGCAGTTCTTC.

The chain carries TRBV4-3 and TRBJ2-3; unclear D gene. The germline V gene has CDR1 LGHNA and CDR2 YSLEER. The CDR3 covers 17 residues. V was pared by 0 bases and J by 2 bases, with 15 bases between. This CDR3 reads CASSQDWRPGVTDTQYF. The CDR3, as DNA: TGCGCCAGCAGCCAAGATTGGAGACCCGGCGTCACAGATACGCAGTATTTT.

This clone was observed a single time. The chain employs TRBV6-5 and TRBJ2-5; a possible D gene is TRBD2 (6 bases). V was clipped by 6 bases and J by 5 bases, with 16 bases between them. CDR3 length: 14 residues. Germline-derived CDR1 and CDR2 are MNHEY and SVGAGI. The CDR3 DNA is TGTGCCAGCAGCCCGCCGTCCGGAGGGGAGACCCAGTACTTC. Its protein product is CASSPPSGGETQYF.

The genes are TRBV15 and TRBJ2-7, with D hard to call. The CDR3 consists of 14 residues. V lost 1 base to trimming and J lost 2 bases, with 9 bases between them. Germline values: CDR1 LNHNV, CDR2 YYDKDF (reference sequence). The CDR3 DNA reads TGTGCCACCAGCAGAGCAATTGAGCCCTACGAGCAGTACTTC. Amino acids: CATSRAIEPYEQYF.

The chain combines TRBV4-3 with TRBJ2-1, with 10 nucleotides matching TRBD2. Germline V CDR1 and CDR2: LGHNA, YSLEER. This CDR3 spans 17 amino acids. J gave up 7 bases and V 1 base, and 10 bases lay outside the gene matches. CDR3 nucleotide sequence: TGCGCCAGCAGCCAAGTCCAGTCAGAGCGGGAGGGGAATGAGCAGTTCTTC. Residues: CASSQVQSEREGNEQFF.

This clone was picked up a small number of times. The CDR3 loop is CAWASSAGTVIYGYTF. In DNA, the CDR3 is TGTGCCTGGGCCTCTTCCGCCGGGACAGTTATCTATGGCTACACCTTC. This chain connects TRBV30 to TRBJ1-2; 7 bases are a match to TRBD1. Germline V CDR1 and CDR2: GTSNPN, SVGIG (reference sequence). The trim removed 5 bases at V and 4 bases at J, leaving 16 bases unmatched. CDR3 length equals 16 residues.

V gene TRBV6-1 combines with J gene TRBJ1-2; D is ambiguous. Germline CDR1 MNHNS, CDR2 SASEGT. CDR3 length: 13 residues. Trimming took 11 bases from V and 0 from J, leaving 13 bases between them. The CDR3 loop is CASSLDANYGYTF. The CDR3 DNA follows: TGTGCCTCTAGTCTCGACGCTAACTATGGCTACACCTTC.

The chain links TRBV11-3 to TRBJ1-6; the match to TRBD1 covers 9 bases. V lost 5 bases to trimming and J lost 9 bases; unmatched junction nucleotides: 17. This CDR3 has 18 residues. Looked up from germline, CDR1 is SGHNT and CDR2 is YENEEA. CDR3 sequence (DNA): TGTGCCAGCAGCCCCCGAAACCACGGGACAGGGTACGGTTCACCCCTCCACTTT. As protein: CASSPRNHGTGYGSPLHF.

The V gene is TRBV5-4, the J gene TRBJ2-7; TRBD1 is a possible D gene (6 bases). CDR1 is SGHNT, CDR2 YYREEE, per germline (reference sequence). V lost 5 bases and J 3 bases, leaving 21 bases between the germline ends. The CDR3 runs 16 residues. The CDR3 DNA sequence: TGTGCCAGCAGGTATTGGGGGCAGGGGTCGAGCTACGAGCAGTACTTC. Translation gives CASRYWGQGSSYEQYF.

The V gene is TRBV9, the J gene TRBJ2-2, with D unclear. This CDR3 region has 14 residues. CDR1 SGDLS and CDR2 YYNGEE come from the germline V gene. Trimming cost V 4 bases and J 7 bases, with 14 bases left between them. CDR3 DNA sequence: TGTGCCAGCAGCATAGCCGGGTCGGGCGGGGAGCTGTTTTTT. Its protein is CASSIAGSGGELFF.

The gene calls are TRBV6-5 and TRBJ2-2; possibly TRBD2 for D (5 bases). Germline lookup yields CDR1 MNHEY and CDR2 SVGAGI. Trimming took 4 bases from V and 1 from J, leaving 10 bases between them. The CDR3 loop spans 15 amino acids. The CDR3 sequence is CASSLVGRNTGELFF. The CDR3, as DNA: TGTGCCAGCAGTTTAGTGGGGAGGAACACCGGGGAGCTGTTTTTT.

The V call is TRBV19, the J call TRBJ1-2; D gene unclear. Per the germline V gene, CDR1 is LNHDA and CDR2 is SQIVND (reference sequence). This CDR3 contains 16 residues. CDR3 nucleotide sequence: TGTGCTACACAACTTCAGGCGGGAATGCTCAACTATGGCTACACCTTC. Translating gives CATQLQAGMLNYGYTF.